This entry describes one T cell receptor beta chain. No antigen is known for it. Base qualities were left out, and no much larger clone turns up one base away. Reading the germline V gene (reference sequence) gives CDR1 SEHNR and CDR2 FQNEAQ. From cysteine to phenylalanine, the CDR3 is 14 amino acids long. The kept DNA is CDR3 alone, 42 bases in frame from the first base. Trimmed from V: 8 bases; trimmed from J: 2 bases; junction bases lacking a gene match: 9. RNA was extracted using the RNeasy kit, and roughly 0.5 to 1 microgram was reverse transcribed with random hexamers. The immunoSEQ multiplex PCR assay, which covers 54 Vbeta and 13 Jbeta segments, was used to amplify TCR beta CDR3 regions. To correct PCR amplification bias, a synthetic template baseline was used for both primer optimization and computational correction. Per the source publication's procedure: Reads were assigned to V, D and J genes according to IMGT and analyzed in immunoSEQ Analyzer, with only productive sequences retained. To calculate clonality, Shannon entropy was normalized by log2 of the number of productive unique sequences and then subtracted from one. For each patient and control, public and private clones were evaluated within the 100 most prevalent clones. A clone was defined as Susac-specific if it was absent from the healthy and MS cohorts, from about a thousand published viral clones and from other ImmuneACCESS disease sequences. TCRdb took the public reads, trimmed them with fastp at Q25, ran MiXCR for clone calling and kept in-frame beta chains. Rows are combined by CDR3 protein, so each entry shows the most common genes and DNA. These V and J calls are TCRdb output, not the study's own analysis. In all, the sample holds around 160,000 distinct CDR3 sequences, and around 94% of those were seen once. The ten largest clonotypes hold over 0.12% of the sample.

The data stem from a study of CD8 T cells in Susac syndrome (dated by TCRdb to the late 2010s). Background on the whole study: Whether CD8+ T cell activation and differentiation in Susac syndrome was antigen driven was tested using repertoire sequencing. The full study reports these points: The number of individuals in the TCR sequencing and HLA analysis was recognized as being relatively small.

High-throughput TCR beta sequencing profiled peripheral blood CD8+ and CD4+ T cells from healthy donors, Susac syndrome patients and multiple sclerosis patients. The healthy donors served as controls matched for age and sex. Bulk CD8+ and CD4+ T cells were purified by magnetic negative isolation, whereas CD8+ TEMRA cells were enriched by FACS. Blood was drawn into EDTA tubes, processed within 24 hours, and PBMCs were isolated by density gradient centrifugation. PBMCs intended for TCR sequencing were cryopreserved in liquid nitrogen and were subsequently thawed in a 37 degrees C water bath. The sorted or isolated CD4+, CD8+ and CD8+ TEMRA cells reached a purity of at least 90%.

This receptor chain uses TRBV7-9 and TRBJ2-7; 7 central bases correspond to TRBD1. The sample taken for sequencing was CD4+ T cells from PBMCs. The receptor's source is a human donor in good health. The nucleotides read TGTGCCAGCGGGGTGGTGACAGGGCCCTACGAGCAGTACTTC. This codes for CASGVVTGPYEQYF.